The 21 T cell receptor beta chains below were found in one sample sequenced in a study of blood T cell repertoires in COVID-19 (dated by TCRdb to the early 2020s). Libraries were constructed by the immunoSEQ multiplex PCR assay. This immuneACCESS table, as held by TCRdb, lists in-frame sequences with V and J called but not all clones. Of the missing ones, under half trace to an unresolved V gene in checked studies; the others have no known cause. This sample lists 150,000 to 200,000 clones; 89% were detected once. The ten largest make up roughly 0.77% of the sample. Material: PBMCs or T cells enriched from blood (not recorded which). These receptor sequences come from a woman under 30 who had recovered from COVID-19.

This clone was seen only a few times. In nucleotides, the CDR3 is TGCGCCAGCAGCCAAGTTTGCGCCACCTACGAGCAGTACTTC. It yields the protein CASSQVCATYEQYF. This rearrangement joins TRBV4-3 to TRBJ2-7; D not resolved. V was pared by 1 base and J by 2 bases, with 9 bases between. Germline-derived CDR1 and CDR2 are LGHNA and YSLEER. The CDR3 sequence is 14 residues long.

The chain recombines TRBV19 with TRBJ2-5, with 8 bases matching TRBD1. Unmatched junction bases numbered 6, after V lost 4 bases and J lost 5 bases. Per the germline V gene, CDR1 is LNHDA and CDR2 is SQIVND (reference sequence). CDR3 length: 14 amino acids. The CDR3 loop reads CASSRQGSEETQYF. CDR3 sequence (DNA): TGTGCCAGTAGTAGACAGGGGAGCGAGGAGACCCAGTACTTC.

This clone was seen just once. The chain couples TRBV7-8 to TRBJ2-7, with D tentatively TRBD2 (5 bases). The germline gives CDR1 SGHVS, CDR2 FQNEAQ. The CDR3 consists of 16 residues. V was pared by 3 bases and J by 4 bases, with 19 bases between. The CDR3 is CASSFSGGSPKYEQYF. The CDR3 nucleotides are TGTGCCAGCAGCTTCTCTGGTGGGAGCCCTAAATACGAGCAGTACTTC.

V and J are TRBV20-1 and TRBJ1-1, with TRBD1 as a possible D gene (5 bases). The length of the CDR3 is 13 residues. Trimming stripped 3 bases from V and 2 bases from J, with 10 bases between. Germline values: CDR1 DFQATT, CDR2 SNEGSKA (reference sequence). The CDR3 is CSASFGANTEAFF. The CDR3 DNA reads as TGCAGTGCTAGTTTTGGGGCTAACACTGAAGCTTTCTTT.

The V gene is TRBV10-3, the J gene TRBJ1-6; tentatively, D is TRBD1 (5 bases). From germline, CDR1 is ENHRY and CDR2 SYGVKD. V lost 2 bases and J 9 bases, leaving 17 bases between the germline ends. The CDR3 has 16 residues. In DNA form, the CDR3 reads TGTGCCATCAGTGAGCTGGTGCTCAAAAGGGGTTCACCCCTCCACTTT. The encoded protein is CAISELVLKRGSPLHF.

In its sample, this clone was seen a few times. The chain recombines TRBV5-1 with TRBJ2-7; 10 positions agree with TRBD2. V was clipped by 1 base and J by 4 bases; unmatched bases: 2. Germline-derived CDR1 and CDR2 are SGHRS and YFSETQ. The CDR3 has 14 amino acids. Written as DNA, the CDR3 is TGCGCCAGCAGCTTGACTAGCGGGGAATACGAGCAGTACTTC. This encodes CASSLTSGEYEQYF.

This chain joins TRBV4-2 and TRBJ2-6, with D unclear. Germline V CDR1 and CDR2: LGHNA, YNFKEQ. V lost 1 base, J lost 0 bases, and 7 bases lay in between. The CDR3 covers 16 residues. Here the CDR3 reads CASSQGLISGANVLTF. CDR3 sequence (DNA): TGTGCCAGCAGCCAAGGGCTGATCTCTGGGGCCAACGTCCTGACTTTC.

This rearrangement joins TRBV18 to TRBJ1-6; a possible D gene is TRBD1 (6 bases). Trimming cost V 2 bases and J 5 bases, with 19 bases left between them. Germline V gene data show CDR1 as KGHSH and CDR2 as LQKENI. The CDR3 has 18 amino acids. CDR3 DNA: TGTGCCAGCTCACCAAAGCCCGGGGGGGCAACTCATAATTCACCCCTCCACTTT. Translated, it gives CASSPKPGGATHNSPLHF.

This chain joins TRBV18 and TRBJ1-5, with TRBD1 as a possible D gene (6 bases). This CDR3 has 14 amino acids. The V gene's germline CDR1 is KGHSH and CDR2 LQKENI. V was clipped by 1 base and J by 6 bases, with 10 bases between them. The CDR3 sequence is CASSPRTEGQPQHF. The DNA of the CDR3 is TGTGCCAGCTCACCACGGACAGAGGGTCAGCCCCAGCATTTT.

The CDR3 is CASSPPRDRGHF. The CDR3 DNA reads TGTGCCAGCAGTCCCCCCCGGGACAGGGGGCATTTT. The rearrangement links TRBV28 to TRBJ1-5; 10 nucleotides match TRBD1. The CDR3 runs to 12 residues. V dropped 5 bases and J dropped 15; count of bases not matched to a gene: 7. Germline values: CDR1 MDHEN, CDR2 SYDVKM.

This clone was found once. The chain carries TRBV6-1 and TRBJ1-4; 8 bases are shared with TRBD1. The CDR3 contains 15 residues. Germline assignment: CDR1 MNHNS and CDR2 SASEGT. Trimming at V came to 3 bases and at J to 1 base, leaving 1 base not matched to a gene. CDR3 nucleotide sequence: TGTGCCAGCAGTGACACAGGGGGAACTAATGAAAAACTGTTTTTT. Its translation is CASSDTGGTNEKLFF.

The chain uses TRBV18 and TRBJ1-1; D possibly corresponds to TRBD1 (5 bases). Germline CDR1 is KGHSH and CDR2 is LQKENI. The V and J ends lost 1 base and 6 bases respectively, with 12 bases between them. The CDR3 length is 14 residues. The CDR3 region has the DNA TGTGCCAGCTCACCACGGCGACAGCCTCCTGAAGCTTTCTTT. Translated: CASSPRRQPPEAFF.

CDR3 bases: TGTGCCAGCGGGGGACAGTTTCTGAGCAATCAGCCCCAGCATTTT. As protein: CASGGQFLSNQPQHF. V is TRBV16 and J is TRBJ1-5; TRBD1 matches 7 bases. CDR3 length: 15 amino acids. Looked up from germline, CDR1 is KGHSY and CDR2 is FQNENV. V shed 8 bases and J 1 base; nucleotides not matched to a gene: 8.

The V and J genes are TRBV29-1 and TRBJ2-7; TRBD1 matches at 8 bases. V was clipped by 6 bases and J by 7 bases; unmatched bases: 11. Germline CDR1 and CDR2: SQVTM and ANQGSEA. The CDR3 sequence is 13 residues long. The CDR3, as DNA: TGCAGCGTCGTGGACAGGGAAGCGCTGGAGCAGTACTTC. Translating gives CSVVDREALEQYF.

The DNA for the CDR3 is TGTGCCAGCAGTACCAGGGTCCCCTACGAGCAGTACTTC. Translated: CASSTRVPYEQYF. This chain links TRBV28 with TRBJ2-7; D is perhaps TRBD1 (5 bases). Trimming left V 5 bases short and J 2 bases short, with 10 bases between. This CDR3 spans 13 amino acids. The germline V gene encodes CDR1 MDHEN and CDR2 SYDVKM.

J is TRBJ1-1 and V is TRBV19; D possibly corresponds to TRBD1 (5 bases). The CDR3 covers 17 residues. Trimming cost V 4 bases and J 1 base, with 19 bases left between them. Per the germline V gene, CDR1 is LNHDA and CDR2 is SQIVND (reference sequence). The CDR3 reads CASSNATLGGGNTEAFF. The CDR3 nucleotides read TGTGCCAGTAGTAATGCCACGTTAGGCGGGGGGAACACTGAAGCTTTCTTT.

With regard to this clone: This same CDR3 is encoded by further DNA sequences in the sample. This chain uses TRBV5-1 with TRBJ2-6; 7 bases are a match to TRBD1. V lost 0 bases and J lost 0; bases outside the gene matches: 6. CDR3 size: 18 residues. The germline V gene encodes CDR1 SGHRS and CDR2 YFSETQ. CDR3 coding DNA: TGCGCCAGCAGCTTGGTGACAGGGCCCAGCTCTGGGGCCAACGTCCTGACTTTC. Amino acid sequence: CASSLVTGPSSGANVLTF.

Only one count was recorded for this clone. Other DNA sequences of this sample code for an identical CDR3. The chain has TRBV28 and TRBJ1-1; D is perhaps TRBD1 (6 bases). Trimming took 2 bases from V and 3 from J, leaving 10 bases between them. The length of the CDR3 is 14 residues. Per the germline V gene, CDR1 is MDHEN and CDR2 is SYDVKM. The chain's CDR3 is CASSLLGGDTEAFF. The CDR3 nucleotides read TGTGCCAGCAGTTTACTAGGGGGGGACACTGAAGCTTTCTTT.

The V call is TRBV7-5, the J call TRBJ1-1; the table's D call TRBD1 went unverified against the DNA. TRBV7-5 is marked as a pseudogene. The CDR3 contains 15 residues. The CDR3 sequence: CARSSGTGGDTEAFF. The CDR3 DNA follows: TGTGCCAGAAGCTCAGGGACAGGCGGAGACACTGAAGCTTTCTTT.

The V gene is TRBV6-5, the J gene TRBJ2-7; TRBD1 matches at 9 bases. The CDR3 consists of 15 residues. Germline lookup yields CDR1 MNHEY and CDR2 SVGAGI. V shed 6 bases and J 0 bases; nucleotides not matched to a gene: 6. Here the CDR3 reads CASRPDRGLSYEQYF. The CDR3 coding sequence is TGTGCCAGCAGACCGGACAGGGGACTCTCCTACGAGCAGTACTTC.

This clone was observed once. The V gene is TRBV5-1, the J gene TRBJ2-1, with 8 bases matching TRBD2. This CDR3 has 17 residues. Germline values: CDR1 SGHRS, CDR2 YFSETQ. V gave up 4 bases and J gave up 4 bases; unmatched junction bases: 13. The DNA for the CDR3 is TGCGCCAGCAGCCTCGGACTAGCCACCGACGGGTACAATGAGCAGTTCTTC. Its translation: CASSLGLATDGYNEQFF.